The present T cell receptor beta chain was sequenced within a study of metastatic and nonmetastatic thyroid tumors. Study information: Patients with malignant and benign thyroid disease provided blood and tumor or nodule tissue, whose repertoires were compared.

This clone was observed at least ten times. Its antigen is unidentified. Germline V gene sequence: CDR1 SQVTM, CDR2 ANQGSEA. V lost 6 bases to trimming and J lost 3 bases; unmatched junction nucleotides: 4. The CDR3 sequence is 13 residues long. TCRdb reprocessed the PCR reads using MiXCR. Of tens of thousands of clones listed, over 20% were seen once; the top ten hold under 9%. Thyroid surgery had not been preceded by any treatment in any patient. Findings and caveats of the study: Patients with malignant thyroid tumors reportedly had significantly higher TCR beta diversity than those with benign nodules, in blood and tumor.

The rearrangement links TRBV29-1 to TRBJ1-4, with 7 bases identical to TRBD1. Sequencing was done on a sample of blood. The receptor's source is a female donor with papillary thyroid cancer or a benign thyroid nodule (not recorded which). Some clones in this sample may be carry-over from other donors' samples. CDR3 sequence: CSVRQGPNEKLFF. Here the CDR3 DNA reads TGCAGCGTACGACAGGGACCTAATGAAAAACTGTTTTTT.